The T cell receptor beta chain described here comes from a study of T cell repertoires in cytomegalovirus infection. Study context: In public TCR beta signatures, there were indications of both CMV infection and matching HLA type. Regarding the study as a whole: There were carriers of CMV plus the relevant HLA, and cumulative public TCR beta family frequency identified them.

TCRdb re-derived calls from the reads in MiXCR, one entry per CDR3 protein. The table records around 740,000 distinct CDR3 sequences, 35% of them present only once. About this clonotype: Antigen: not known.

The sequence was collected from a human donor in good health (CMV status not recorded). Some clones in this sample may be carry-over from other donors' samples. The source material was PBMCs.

The CDR3 protein is CASSEGATGANVLTF. CDR3 sequence (DNA): TGTGCCAGCAGTGAAGGGGCCACTGGGGCCAACGTCCTGACTTTC. The V call is TRBV6-1, the J call TRBJ2-6, with unresolved D. CDR3 length equals 15 residues. Trimming took off 1 base at V and 2 bases at J, with 6 bases between the two ends. CDR1 is MNHNS, CDR2 SASEGT, per germline.